The present T cell receptor (beta chain) was sequenced within a study of OX40 agonist ivuxolimab in advanced cancers. Overall study: In this trial design, patients received ivuxolimab intravenously at 0.01 to 10 mg/kg every 2 weeks.

Overall study results and limits: CD8+ T cells showed, on average, more clonal expansion than CD4+ cells. Dosing at 0.1 to 3.0 mg/kg was accompanied by clonal expansion of CD4+ and CD8+ blood T cells by week 6.

The CDR3 totals 12 residues. V was clipped by 2 bases and J by 5 bases, with 6 bases between them. The V gene's germline CDR1 is MDHEN and CDR2 SYDVKM. Sequencing was performed with immunoSEQ multiplex PCR; in TCRdb, only in-frame clones are kept and a portion is missing. The top ten clones hold approximately 1.8% of a sample with approximately 74,000 clones, 90% of them seen once. On this clone: What it recognizes is unknown.

The specimen was CD4+ or CD8+ T cells sorted from blood, collected in a trial of the OX40 agonist ivuxolimab. The sequence derives from an adult with an advanced solid tumor such as melanoma, head and neck, liver or kidney cancer. V is TRBV28 and J is TRBJ1-2; D ambiguous. CDR3 sequence (DNA): TGTGCCAGCAGTTTAGGGTATTATGGCTACACCTTC. Its translation is CASSLGYYGYTF.